Each of the 2 T cell receptor beta chains below was sequenced from the same sample in a study of brain T cells in children with intractable seizures. Using immunoSEQ multiplex PCR, the repertoire was profiled, and TCRdb retains in-frame clones only, with some absent. The sample shows around 340,000 clones, over 90% of them seen only once. Time point of the sample: blood from clinic visit 5 months post-surgery; TSC patient then seizure free. The material was peripheral blood, obtained 4 to 5 months after surgery. Receptor source: a boy younger than two with tuberous sclerosis and intractable seizures.

The chain combines TRBV5-1 with TRBJ2-2, with D possibly TRBD2 on 5 matching bases. The germline V and J ends were trimmed by 0 bases and 1 base, with 10 bases remaining between them. Looked up from germline, CDR1 is SGHRS and CDR2 is YFSETQ. The CDR3 has 16 residues. As DNA, the CDR3 is TGCGCCAGCAGCTTGGTGATCGGGGTGAACACCGGGGAGCTGTTTTTT. Its translation is CASSLVIGVNTGELFF.

This chain connects TRBV10-2 to TRBJ2-3, with D possibly matching TRBD2 (7 bases). The CDR3 totals 16 residues. Germline loops: CDR1 WSHSY, CDR2 SAAADI. V lost 2 bases to trimming and J lost 5 bases, with 17 bases between them. CDR3 DNA: TGCGCCAGCAGTGAGGGAGAGGGAGGGGGGATAGATACGCAGTATTTT. Residues: CASSEGEGGGIDTQYF.